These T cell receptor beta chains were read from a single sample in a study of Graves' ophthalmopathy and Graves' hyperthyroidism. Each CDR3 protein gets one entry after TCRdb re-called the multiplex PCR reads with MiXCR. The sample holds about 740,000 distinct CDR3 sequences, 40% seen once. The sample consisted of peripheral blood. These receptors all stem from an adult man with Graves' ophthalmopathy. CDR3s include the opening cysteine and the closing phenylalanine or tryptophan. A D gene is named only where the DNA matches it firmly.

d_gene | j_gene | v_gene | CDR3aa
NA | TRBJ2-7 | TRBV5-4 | CASSLELQGPHEQYF
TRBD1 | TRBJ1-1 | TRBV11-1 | CASSKRQGRNTEAFF
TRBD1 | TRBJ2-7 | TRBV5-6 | CASSLYGGQEYEQYF
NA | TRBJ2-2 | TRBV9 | CASSVVGTGELFF
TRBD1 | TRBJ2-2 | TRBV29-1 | CSVVGDRVRDTGELFF
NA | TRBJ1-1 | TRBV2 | CASKGRVLNTEAFF
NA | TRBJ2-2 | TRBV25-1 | CASSASATSFNTGELFF
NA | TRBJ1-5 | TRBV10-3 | CAISDLGRRAGSPQHF
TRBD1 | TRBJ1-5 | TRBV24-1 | CATKRTGDQPQHF
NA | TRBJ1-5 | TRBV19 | CASSIPTGSLSNQPQHF
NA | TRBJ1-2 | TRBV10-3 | CASSIAGTGGYTF
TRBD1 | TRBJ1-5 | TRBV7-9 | CASSQEGQGNNQPQHF
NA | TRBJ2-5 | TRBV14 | CASSPYPSRPREETQYF
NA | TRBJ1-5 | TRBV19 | CASSITLQGVQPQHF
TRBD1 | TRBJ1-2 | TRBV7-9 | CASSLGQGLDYGYTF
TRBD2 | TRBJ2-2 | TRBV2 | CASTGREGGCFF
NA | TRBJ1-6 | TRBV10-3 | CAISETVLNNSPLHF
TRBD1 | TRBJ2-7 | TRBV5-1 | CASSVGTGAWEQYF
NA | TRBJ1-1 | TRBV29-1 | CSQVGTEAFF
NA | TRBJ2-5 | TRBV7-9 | CASSLPWGELKTQYF